These T cell receptor beta chains were read from a single sample in a study of T cells in Graves' hyperthyroidism and ophthalmopathy. One entry per CDR3 protein results from TCRdb running MiXCR on the multiplex PCR reads. The table records 350,000 to 400,000 distinct CDR3 sequences, 14% to 15% of them present only once. The sequenced sample was blood. These receptors came from a woman aged 25 to 39 with Graves' hyperthyroidism. CDR3s include the opening cysteine and the closing phenylalanine or tryptophan. The order of the fields is D gene, J gene, clone size, V gene, CDR3 length, CDR3 DNA, CDR3 protein. A D gene is named only where the DNA matches it firmly. Clone size is stated in some rows and not others, as once, few, many or a class when expanded.

-,TRBJ2-2,-,TRBV20-1,15,TGCAGTGCTAGAGGTTGGACCAGTGGGACCGGGGAGCTGTTTTTT,CSARGWTSGTGELFF
TRBD2,TRBJ2-1,many,TRBV11-1,20,TGTGCCAGCAGCAGACCCCGGACCGGACTAGCGGGAGGCTCCTACAATGAGCAGTTCTTC,CASSRPRTGLAGGSYNEQFF
TRBD2,TRBJ2-1,many,TRBV28,16,TGTGCCAGCAGTTTAGGAGGCGGGAGCGCCTACAATGAGCAGTTCTTC,CASSLGGGSAYNEQFF
TRBD1,TRBJ1-2,many,TRBV28,14,TGTGCCAGCAGACGGGACAGCGGAATCTATGGCTACACCTTC,CASRRDSGIYGYTF
-,TRBJ2-1,-,TRBV28,15,TGTGCCAGCAGTTTGGGGGGCGCCTTGAGGAATGAGCAGTTCTTC,CASSLGGALRNEQFF
-,TRBJ2-7,many,TRBV11-2,14,TGTGCCAGCAGCCCTACACCGAGGAACTACGAGCAGTACTTC,CASSPTPRNYEQYF
-,TRBJ2-3,many,TRBV12-3/TRBV12-4,16,TGTGCCAGCAGTCCTCCCGGGCGCGGGAACACAGATACGCAGTATTTT,CASSPPGRGNTDTQYF
TRBD1,TRBJ2-7,many,TRBV5-5,14,TGTGCCAGCAGCAAAGGACAGGGGTGGAACGAGCAGTACTTC,CASSKGQGWNEQYF
TRBD2,TRBJ2-1,-,TRBV9,13,TGTGCCAGCAACCTGGGGGGGGGGAATGAGCAGTTCTTC,CASNLGGGNEQFF
-,TRBJ1-2,-,TRBV18,16,TGTGCCAGCTCATGGGGGGCGTCGAGGAGCGACTATGGCTACACCTTC,CASSWGASRSDYGYTF
TRBD2,TRBJ2-1,-,TRBV5-1,17,TGCGCCAGCAGCCACGGACTAGCGGGAGCCGCCTGCAATGAGCAGTTCTTC,CASSHGLAGAACNEQFF
-,TRBJ2-3,many,TRBV5-1,12,TGTGCCAGCAGCTTAAGGACAGATACGCAGTATTTT,CASSLRTDTQYF
-,TRBJ2-5,few,TRBV10-3,14,TGTGCCATCAGTGAGTCGGGAGCAAAAGAGACCCAGTACTTC,CAISESGAKETQYF
TRBD1,TRBJ2-2,many,TRBV5-6,19,TGTGCCAGCAGCGGTGGGACAGGGGGCTCGGCGGGATACACCGGGGAGCTGTTTTTT,CASSGGTGGSAGYTGELFF
TRBD1,TRBJ1-4,-,TRBV7-9,17,TGTGCCAGCAGCTTGGCCTTTTCGGGACAGGGGTTGGAAAAACTGTTTTTT,CASSLAFSGQGLEKLFF
-,TRBJ1-2,many,TRBV28,14,TGTGCCAGCAGTGGCCAGGGGTCGGCTTATGGCTACACCTTC,CASSGQGSAYGYTF
TRBD2,TRBJ2-7,few,TRBV12-3/TRBV12-4,14,TGTGCCAGCAGTTTTAGACTAGCGGTCTACGAGCAGTACTTC,CASSFRLAVYEQYF
TRBD2,TRBJ2-7,many,TRBV20-1,22,TGCAGTGCGAGGCCGACAGGGGGCCTAGCGGGAGGGCCTCTCCCCCAGGGATGGGAGCAGTACTTC,CSARPTGGLAGGPLPQGWEQYF
TRBD2,TRBJ2-1,many,TRBV5-4,16,TGTGCCAGCAGCTTGTTTCCTAGCGGGACACCCGATGAGCAGTTCTTC,CASSLFPSGTPDEQFF
TRBD1,TRBJ2-7,many,TRBV30,13,TGTGCCTGGAGTTGGGACAGGGGGAGCGAGCAGTACTTC,CAWSWDRGSEQYF
-,TRBJ2-5,-,TRBV12-3/TRBV12-4,13,TGTGCCAGCAGGACAAGGGGTGGAGAGACCCAGTACTTC,CASRTRGGETQYF
TRBD2,TRBJ2-7,many,TRBV19,15,TGTGCCAGTAGTATCTGGGGACTAGCGTCCTACGAGCAGTACTTC,CASSIWGLASYEQYF
-,TRBJ2-2,-,TRBV29-1,12,TGCAGCTGGCTCACCTCGGCCGGGGAGCTGTTTTTT,CSWLTSAGELFF
-,TRBJ2-3,-,TRBV5-1,17,TGCGCCAGCAGCTTGCTGGGGAGCGGAGAGGGCGTGGATACGCAGTATTTT,CASSLLGSGEGVDTQYF
-,TRBJ1-2,few,TRBV30,15,TGTGCCTGGAGTTCTCTAGGCAGGTCCGCCGTCTCGTACACCTTC,CAWSSLGRSAVSYTF
-,TRBJ1-1,-,TRBV3-1,14,TGTGCCAGCAGCCAAGATTGGGTGAACACTGAAGCTTTCTTT,CASSQDWVNTEAFF
TRBD1,TRBJ2-7,few,TRBV18,18,TGTGCCAGCTCACCCCGGGACAGGGGCTTGGTCGGGGCCTACGAGCAGTACTTC,CASSPRDRGLVGAYEQYF
-,TRBJ1-1,many,TRBV18,11,TGTGCCAGCTCGCCAGACATTAAGGCTTTCTTT,CASSPDIKAFF
-,TRBJ2-3,-,TRBV28,16,TGTGCCAGCAGTCCCTACAGTCGGGAGAGACCAGATACGCAGTATTTT,CASSPYSRERPDTQYF
-,TRBJ2-7,many,TRBV15,16,TGTGCCACCAGCAGTGGATTGGGGTCGGGCCTCTACGAGCAGTACTTC,CATSSGLGSGLYEQYF
TRBD2,TRBJ2-4,-,TRBV9,17,TGTGCCAGCAGCACTCCCGGGACTAGCGGGAGGGCGACCATTCAGTACTTC,CASSTPGTSGRATIQYF
-,TRBJ2-1,-,TRBV4-2,13,TGTGCCAGCAGCCCCGGCGGGGATCGTTTGCAGTTCTTC,CASSPGGDRLQFF
TRBD2,TRBJ2-7,many,TRBV7-2,16,TGTGCCAGCAGCCAAGGACTAGCGGGAGTATTAGGCGAGCAGTACTTC,CASSQGLAGVLGEQYF
TRBD2,TRBJ2-3,many,TRBV27,17,TGTGCCAGTAGAACCGGGACTAGCGGAATAGTCACAGATACGCAGTATTTT,CASRTGTSGIVTDTQYF
-,TRBJ2-2,few,TRBV28,15,TGTGCCAGCAGTTTGCAGGACAGTTTCACCGGGGAGCTGTTTTTT,CASSLQDSFTGELFF
TRBD1,TRBJ1-4,many,TRBV2,14,TGTGCCAGCAGTGAGCAAGGACAGGGTGAAAAACTGTTTTTT,CASSEQGQGEKLFF
TRBD1,TRBJ2-2,-,TRBV6-2/TRBV6-3,12,TGTGCCAGTGACAGGGACACCGGGGAGCTGTTTTTT,CASDRDTGELFF
-,TRBJ2-3,-,TRBV5-5,15,TGTGCCAGCAGCTGGGGTGGGGGCGGAAGAGATACGCAGTATTTT,CASSWGGGGRDTQYF
TRBD1,TRBJ1-2,many,TRBV5-5,16,TGTGCCAGCAGCTTGGAGGGTCCGGGACAGGTCCATGGCTACACCTTC,CASSLEGPGQVHGYTF
TRBD1,TRBJ1-5,few,TRBV4-1,19,TGCGCCAGCAGCCAAGCCCCACTTGGGACAGGACCTAGCAATCAGCCCCAGCATTTT,CASSQAPLGTGPSNQPQHF
-,TRBJ1-3,many,TRBV30,13,TGTGCCTGGAGTGTTGGAAGTGGAAACACCATATATTTT,CAWSVGSGNTIYF
-,TRBJ2-6,-,TRBV4-2,16,TGTGCCAGCAGCCAAGAGGGATCAACTGGGGCCAACGTCCTGACTTTC,CASSQEGSTGANVLTF
TRBD1,TRBJ1-5,-,TRBV5-1,15,TGCGCCAGCAGCAGGGGGACAGGGGGCGATCAGCCCCAGCATTTT,CASSRGTGGDQPQHF